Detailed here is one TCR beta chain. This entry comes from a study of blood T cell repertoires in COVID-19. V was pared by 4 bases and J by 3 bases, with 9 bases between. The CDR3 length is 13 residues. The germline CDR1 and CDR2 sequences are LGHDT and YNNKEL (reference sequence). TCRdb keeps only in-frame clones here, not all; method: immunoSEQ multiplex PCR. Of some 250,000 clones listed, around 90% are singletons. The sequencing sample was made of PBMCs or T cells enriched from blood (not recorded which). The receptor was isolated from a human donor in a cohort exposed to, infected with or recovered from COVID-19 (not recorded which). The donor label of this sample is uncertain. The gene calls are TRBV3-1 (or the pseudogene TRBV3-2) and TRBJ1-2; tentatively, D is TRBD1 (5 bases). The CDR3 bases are TGTGCCAGCAGCCTCGGGGGGGACTATGGCTACACCTTC. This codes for CASSLGGDYGYTF.